Below are 13 T cell receptor beta chains sequenced from a single sample in a study of vaccination and CD4 T cells after COVID-19. The Oncomine TCR Beta short-read assay was what sequenced the DNA obtained from cultured CD4+ T cells. Each CDR3 protein gets one entry after TCRdb re-called the PCR reads with MiXCR. Of several thousand distinct CDR3 sequences in the sample, around 60% were seen once. The treatment was: approximately 10-day PBMC culture with coronavirus spike peptide pools or control peptides (ViraFEST assay). Antigens of these TCRs are unknown. Source material: CD4+ T cells from blood, cultured in vitro. The receptors here all came from a human donor who had recovered from COVID-19.

The V call is TRBV19, the J call TRBJ2-2; D possibly corresponds to TRBD2 (5 bases). The CDR3 extends over 14 amino acids. Per germline, CDR1 LNHDA and CDR2 SQIVND (reference sequence). V was cut by 7 bases and J by 0 bases, with 9 bases left in between. CDR3 protein: CASTPAANTGELFF. The CDR3, as DNA: TGTGCCAGTACCCCAGCGGCGAACACCGGGGAGCTGTTTTTT. The full variable domain, completed using reference TRBV19 and TRBJ2-2, is DGGITQSPKYLFRKEGQNVTLSCEQNLNHDAMYWYRQDPGQGLRLIYYSQIVNDFQKGDIAEGYSVSREKKESFPLTVTSAQKNPTAFYLCASTPAANTGELFFGEGSRLTVL.

The chain recombines TRBV7-8 with TRBJ1-1; D is perhaps TRBD1 (6 bases). The length of the CDR3 is 15 residues. Trimming stripped 5 bases from V and 3 bases from J, with 16 bases between. Per germline, CDR1 SGHVS and CDR2 FQNEAQ. The CDR3 reads CASSSQGSPDTEAFF. In nucleotides, the CDR3 is TGTGCCAGCAGCAGTCAGGGGAGTCCGGACACTGAAGCTTTCTTT.

J is TRBJ2-7 and V is TRBV19; D gene ambiguous. This CDR3 is 14 amino acids long. The germline V and J ends were trimmed by 1 base and 3 bases, with 10 bases remaining between them. The germline CDR1 and CDR2 sequences are LNHDA and SQIVND (reference sequence). CDR3 nucleotides: TGTGCCAGTAGTATAGCCATGGGTTTCTACGAGCAGTACTTC. It specifies CASSIAMGFYEQYF.

The chain combines TRBV6-1 with TRBJ1-5; D unresolved. V lost 6 bases and J lost 4, with 7 bases in between. There are 12 residues in the CDR3. Germline V lookup: CDR1 MNHNS, CDR2 SASEGT. CDR3 in DNA: TGTGCCAGCAGGGAACTAAATCAGCCCCAGCATTTT. Encoded protein: CASRELNQPQHF.

This clonotype was seen just once. This chain connects TRBV15 to TRBJ2-1; no reliable D call. The germline V gene has CDR1 LNHNV and CDR2 YYDKDF (reference sequence). The CDR3 is made up of 15 amino acids. V was trimmed by 0 bases and J by 8 bases, leaving 14 bases between them. The CDR3 region is CATSRDSKPLDEQFF. Written as DNA, the CDR3 is TGTGCCACCAGCAGAGATAGTAAGCCTCTGGATGAGCAGTTCTTC.

This clonotype was seen a few times. The rearrangement uses TRBV7-9 and TRBJ2-3, with TRBD1 matching 7 bases. From germline, CDR1 is SEHNR and CDR2 FQNEAQ (reference sequence). The CDR3 covers 14 residues. Trimming removed 4 bases from V and 5 bases from J; junction bases left unmatched: 6. The CDR3 spells CASSSDRSKDTQYF. CDR3 bases: TGTGCCAGCAGCTCGGACAGGTCAAAAGATACGCAGTATTTT. Complete variable domain (other parts from reference TRBV7-9 and TRBJ2-3): DTGVSQNPRHKITKRGQNVTFRCDPISEHNRLYWYRQTLGQGPEFLTYFQNEAQLEKSRLLSDRFSAERPKGSFSTLEIQRTEQGDSAMYLCASSSDRSKDTQYFGPGTRLTVL.

The chain carries TRBV29-1 and TRBJ1-2, with TRBD1 identical over 8 bases. The CDR3 covers 12 residues. V was clipped by 6 bases and J by 6 bases; unmatched bases: 6. Germline V gene data show CDR1 as SQVTM and CDR2 as ANQGSEA. The CDR3 DNA reads TGCAGCGTGACAGGGGTAAAGAATGGCTACACCTTC. It translates to CSVTGVKNGYTF.

The chain carries TRBV19 and TRBJ2-7; TRBD2 matches at 10 bases. Germline CDR1 and CDR2: LNHDA and SQIVND (reference sequence). The CDR3 loop spans 16 amino acids. V lost 0 bases and J lost 1; bases outside the gene matches: 3. The CDR3 DNA follows: TGTGCCAGTAGTATAGATCCTAGCGGGGGATCCTACGAGCAGTACTTC. Translating gives CASSIDPSGGSYEQYF.

The V gene is TRBV20-1, the J gene TRBJ1-1, with 10 bases lining up with TRBD1. Germline loops: CDR1 DFQATT, CDR2 SNEGSKA (reference sequence). Trimming at V came to 5 bases and at J to 9 bases, leaving 3 bases not matched to a gene. The CDR3 spans 11 residues. CDR3 DNA sequence: TGCAGTGCTTTAGACAGGGGGCAAGCTTTCTTT. Protein: CSALDRGQAFF.

The rearrangement joins TRBV28 to TRBJ1-1; D might be TRBD1 (6 bases). The V gene lost 7 bases and the J gene lost 10 bases, with 16 bases spanning the gap. Germline-derived CDR1 and CDR2 are MDHEN and SYDVKM. This CDR3 contains 12 residues. CDR3 in DNA: TGTGCCAGCATCGGGGGCTGGAAAGGAGCTTTCTTT. This gives the protein CASIGGWKGAFF.

This clonotype was seen only once. The rearrangement links TRBV2 to TRBJ1-1; D is perhaps TRBD1 (5 bases). This CDR3 is 12 amino acids long. V lost 5 bases and J 8 bases, leaving 12 bases between the germline ends. CDR1 SNHLY and CDR2 FYNNEI come from the germline V gene. The CDR3 nucleotides read TGTGCCAGCAGTCGGACATATGGAGAAGCTTTCTTT. Its translation is CASSRTYGEAFF.

This clonotype rates as large. The chain couples TRBV12-3 or TRBV12-4 to TRBJ1-6; D might be TRBD1 (5 bases). Trimming took off 5 bases at V and 0 bases at J, with 17 bases between the two ends. The CDR3 covers 18 residues. The CDR3 DNA follows: TGTGCCAGCAGTCGAACGGGGCTGAAAAGCTCCTATAATTCACCCCTCCACTTT. This encodes CASSRTGLKSSYNSPLHF.

The chain combines TRBV6-1 with TRBJ2-1; perhaps TRBD1 as D (6 bases). This CDR3 has 13 residues. V lost 3 bases and J lost 4, with 7 bases in between. From germline, CDR1 is MNHNS and CDR2 SASEGT. The CDR3 region has the DNA TGTGCCAGCAGTGACCAGGGGTACAATGAGCAGTTCTTC. This translates into CASSDQGYNEQFF.